Listed here is a single TCR beta chain. These data are taken from a study of OX40 agonist ivuxolimab in advanced cancers. Looking at the study overall: The patients received agonistic anti-OX40 (CD134) antibody ivuxolimab.

TCRdb's copy holds only in-frame clones and misses some; the assay was immunoSEQ multiplex PCR. This table holds nearly 80,000 clones, 90% found once. This CDR3 has 11 amino acids. Germline CDR1 is MNHNS and CDR2 is SASEGT. Between the trimmed V and J ends, which lost 5 bases and 9 bases, there was a span of 8 bases. The clonotype was recovered from an adult with an advanced solid tumor such as melanoma, head and neck, liver or kidney cancer. The chain combines TRBV6-1 with TRBJ2-1, with unresolved D. The sample was CD4+ or CD8+ T cells sorted from blood, taken in a trial of the OX40 agonist ivuxolimab. This chain's CDR3 is CASSPTGEQFF. Here the CDR3 DNA reads TGTGCCAGCAGTCCGACGGGTGAGCAGTTCTTC.